These 10 T cell receptor beta chains share one sample of origin, sequenced in a study of control samples from healthy donors and cancer patients. The table came from immunoSEQ multiplex PCR; TCRdb's copy has only in-frame clones and leaves some out. The sample shows approximately 150,000 clones, around nine tenths of them seen only once. The sequenced material came from blood. These receptor sequences come from a man aged 18 to 35 in good health.

The J gene is TRBJ2-7, the V gene TRBV9; 7 nucleotides line up with TRBD1. Germline values: CDR1 SGDLS, CDR2 YYNGEE. CDR3 length: 15 amino acids. The trim removed 3 bases at V and 3 bases at J, leaving 9 bases unmatched. The CDR3 nucleotides read TGTGCCAGCAGCGCAGCGACAGGGTCGGACTACGAGCAGTACTTC. Translated: CASSAATGSDYEQYF.

The chain is built from TRBV28 and TRBJ1-5, with D possibly being TRBD1 (6 bases). Trimming took off 6 bases at V and 5 bases at J, with 20 bases between the two ends. Germline V CDR1 and CDR2: MDHEN, SYDVKM. The CDR3 is made up of 16 amino acids. The CDR3 DNA is TGTGCCAGCAGCAAGGGGGGGACTGGGGGTCATCAGCCCCAGCATTTT. Its protein product is CASSKGGTGGHQPQHF.

This clone was seen only once. V is TRBV3-1 (or the pseudogene TRBV3-2) and J is TRBJ1-1, with D unresolved. With 4 bases removed from V and 2 bases from J, the gap between germline ends came to 11 bases. The CDR3 sequence is 14 residues long. Germline V lookup: CDR1 LGHDT, CDR2 YNNKEL (reference sequence). The CDR3 nucleotides are TGTGCCAGCAGCCCGACGGGCTCCAACACTGAAGCTTTCTTT. Translated, it gives CASSPTGSNTEAFF.

The rearrangement links TRBV7-6 to TRBJ2-3, with D hard to call. With 4 bases removed from V and 0 bases from J, the gap between germline ends came to 14 bases. The CDR3 sequence is 16 residues long. From germline, CDR1 is SGHVS and CDR2 FNYEAQ. CDR3 DNA: TGTGCCAGCAGCTCCAGCCCTGCAGACAGCACAGATACGCAGTATTTT. Translated: CASSSSPADSTDTQYF.

The J gene is TRBJ2-2, the V gene TRBV7-8, with TRBD2 matching 7 bases. CDR3 length equals 14 residues. Germline CDR1 and CDR2: SGHVS and FQNEAQ. V trimming: 4 bases; J trimming: 5 bases; junction bases outside the gene matches: 4. CDR3 residues: CASSSSGGTGELFF. The CDR3 DNA follows: TGTGCCAGCAGCTCCTCGGGGGGAACCGGGGAGCTGTTTTTT.

The chain employs TRBV6-2 or TRBV6-3 and TRBJ1-1; the match to TRBD1 covers 10 bases. Trimming at V came to 6 bases and at J to 7 bases, leaving 5 bases not matched to a gene. Germline V gene data show CDR1 as MNHEY and CDR2 as SVGEGT. The CDR3 covers 13 residues. CDR3 nucleotide sequence: TGTGCCAGCAGCCTCGGGACAGGGGATGAAGCTTTCTTT. It codes for CASSLGTGDEAFF.

The rearrangement links TRBV28 to TRBJ1-5, with 8 bases fitting TRBD1. Trimming cost V 5 bases and J 1 base; bases outside gene matches: 1. The CDR3 sequence is 14 residues long. Germline loops: CDR1 MDHEN, CDR2 SYDVKM. This chain's CDR3 is CASSNRGSNQPQHF. The DNA for the CDR3 is TGTGCCAGCAGTAACAGGGGGAGCAATCAGCCCCAGCATTTT.

This chain uses TRBV7-8 with TRBJ1-6; D is ambiguous. The CDR3 spans 13 residues. Trimming pared 5 bases from V and 14 bases from J, leaving 16 bases between. Germline V gene data show CDR1 as SGHVS and CDR2 as FQNEAQ. In DNA form, the CDR3 reads TGTGCCAGCAGCACCCGTATCGTCGGGGCCCTCCACTTT. This sequence encodes CASSTRIVGALHF.

V usage is TRBV9 and J usage is TRBJ2-2, with 8 nucleotides matching TRBD2. V dropped 4 bases and J dropped 3; count of bases not matched to a gene: 8. The CDR3 loop spans 16 amino acids. Germline values: CDR1 SGDLS, CDR2 YYNGEE. The chain's CDR3 is CASSPRAGGYTGELFF. The CDR3 DNA is TGTGCCAGCAGCCCACGGGCGGGGGGATACACCGGGGAGCTGTTTTTT.

This chain links TRBV7-2 with TRBJ2-7; TRBD1 might be the D (5 bases). The CDR3 contains 14 residues. CDR1 and CDR2 from the germline V gene are SGHTA and FQGNSA. Trimming took 5 bases from V and 0 from J, leaving 11 bases between them. The CDR3 coding sequence is TGTGCCAGCAGCCCCGGACACGCCTCCTACGAGCAGTACTTC. Its protein product is CASSPGHASYEQYF. Using reference TRBV7-2 and TRBJ2-7 for the parts outside the CDR3, the full variable domain is GAGVSQSPSNKVTEKGKDVELRCDPISGHTALYWYRQSLGQGLEFLIYFQGNSAPDKSGLPSDRFSAERTGGSVSTLTIQRTQQEDSAVYLCASSPGHASYEQYFGPGTRLTVT.